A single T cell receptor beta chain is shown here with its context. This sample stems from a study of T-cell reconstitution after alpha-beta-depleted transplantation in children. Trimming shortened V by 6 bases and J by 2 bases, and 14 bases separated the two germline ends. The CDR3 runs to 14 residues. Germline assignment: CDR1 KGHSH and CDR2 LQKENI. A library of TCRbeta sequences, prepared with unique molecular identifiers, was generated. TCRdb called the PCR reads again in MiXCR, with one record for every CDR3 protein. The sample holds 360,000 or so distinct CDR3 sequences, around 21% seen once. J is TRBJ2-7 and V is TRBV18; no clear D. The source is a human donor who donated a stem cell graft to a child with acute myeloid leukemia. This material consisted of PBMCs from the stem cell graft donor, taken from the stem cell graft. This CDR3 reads CASSPGPGAYEQYF. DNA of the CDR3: TGTGCCAGCTCCCCCGGTCCCGGAGCCTACGAGCAGTACTTC.